This is a list of T cell receptor beta chains from one sample in a study of T cells in Graves' hyperthyroidism and ophthalmopathy. Each CDR3 protein gets one entry after TCRdb re-called the multiplex PCR reads with MiXCR. Seen here are some 560,000 distinct CDR3 sequences, around a sixth observed once, and the top ten hold under 8%. The source material was blood. Receptor source: a woman in her twenties or thirties with Graves' hyperthyroidism. Both conserved end residues are part of each CDR3. A D gene is named only where the DNA matches it firmly. Clone size is stated in some rows and not others, as once, few, many or a class when expanded.

V gene	clone size	J gene	D gene	CDR3 DNA	CDR3 protein
TRBV20-1	many	TRBJ1-1	TRBD1	TGCAGTGCTACCATTCCCGGGACAGCGTCCGAAGCTTTCTTT	CSATIPGTASEAFF
TRBV7-2	many	TRBJ1-2	.	TGTGCCAGCAGCCCCGGGCCAACTGGGGGGTACTATGGCTACACCTTC	CASSPGPTGGYYGYTF
TRBV28	many	TRBJ2-1	TRBD2	TGTGCCAGCAGTTACCCGATAAACAGGGTTTCATTGGGACTAGCGGGAGATGAGCAGTTCTTC	CASSYPINRVSLGLAGDEQFF
TRBV29-1	few	TRBJ2-1	.	TGCAGCGTCCCCGTGGGGGGCGGCGTACGGGAGTTGAATGAGCAGTTCTTC	CSVPVGGGVRELNEQFF
TRBV18	many	TRBJ2-3	.	TGTGCCAGCTCACCCGGCGTCGAGGGGGCAGATACGCAGTATTTT	CASSPGVEGADTQYF
TRBV7-8	.	TRBJ2-1	.	TGTGCCAGCAGCCCCGGGACACCGAACTCCTACAATGAGCAGTTCTTC	CASSPGTPNSYNEQFF
TRBV5-6	.	TRBJ2-7	.	TGTGCCGGCAGCTTGGTTAGCGGAGCATACGAGCAGTACTTC	CAGSLVSGAYEQYF
TRBV2	many	TRBJ1-1	.	TGTGCCAGCAGTGAAAGGAGGGCATACCAGACCACTGAAGCTTTCTTT	CASSERRAYQTTEAFF
TRBV3-1	many	TRBJ2-7	TRBD2	TGTGCCAGCAGCCTCACATTGACTAGCGGAGCGACCTACGAGCAGTACTTC	CASSLTLTSGATYEQYF
TRBV3-1	many	TRBJ2-2	TRBD1	TGTGCCAGCAGCCAAGAGACAGGGGCGGGCACCGGGGAGCTGTTTTTT	CASSQETGAGTGELFF
TRBV5-1	.	TRBJ1-3	TRBD1	TGCACCAGCAGCTCGGTGACAGGGATCGGAAACACCATATATTTT	CTSSSVTGIGNTIYF
TRBV18	.	TRBJ2-7	TRBD2	TGTGCCAGCTCACCCGGGGAGGGCCCCTACGAGCAGTACTTC	CASSPGEGPYEQYF
TRBV27	.	TRBJ1-3	.	TGTGCCAGCAGTTCCTTCGCTGGAAACACCATATATTTT	CASSSFAGNTIYF
TRBV29-1	few	TRBJ2-3	.	TGCAGCCCCCGGGCCGGGGATACGCAGTATTTT	CSPRAGDTQYF
TRBV4-1	.	TRBJ2-1	TRBD2	TGCGCCAGCAGCCAAGCGACTAGCGGGAGCCATGAGCAGTTCTTC	CASSQATSGSHEQFF
TRBV25-1	few	TRBJ2-1	TRBD2	TGTGCCAGCAGTGTGATATGGGGGGGTGGTGAGCAGTTCTTC	CASSVIWGGGEQFF
TRBV7-2	many	TRBJ2-7	TRBD2	TGTGCCAGCAGCTTAGCGCAGGCTAGCGGGAGGCGCTCCTACGAGCAGTACTTC	CASSLAQASGRRSYEQYF
TRBV27	many	TRBJ1-1	TRBD1	TGTGCCGCCTGGGCAGGGGGCGATTGGACTGAAGCTTTCTTT	CAAWAGGDWTEAFF
TRBV6-1	many	TRBJ2-3	.	TGTGCCAGCAAATTGGAGTCCGGGAGTGCAGATACGCAGTATTTT	CASKLESGSADTQYF
TRBV28	few	TRBJ1-2	.	TGTGCCAGCAGCGGCACTGTAGGGCAGCCATATGGCTACACCTTC	CASSGTVGQPYGYTF
TRBV7-2	.	TRBJ2-7	.	TGTGCCAGCAGCCCCCCCCGGGGGCCCTACGAGCAGTACTTC	CASSPPRGPYEQYF
TRBV11-2	.	TRBJ1-4	.	TGTGCCAGCAGCTTAGGGCAGGGCTTTCGGGAAAAACTGTTTTTT	CASSLGQGFREKLFF
TRBV28	.	TRBJ1-2	.	TGTGCCAGCAGTTTACCCTCCGGCCAGGGGTCCGATGGCTACACCTTC	CASSLPSGQGSDGYTF
TRBV6-1	few	TRBJ2-1	TRBD2	TGTGCCAGCAGTGACACCGGACTAGTCTATGAGCAGTTCTTC	CASSDTGLVYEQFF
TRBV27	many	TRBJ2-7	.	TGTGCCAGCAGTTCGATATTGGGTGAGCAGTACTTC	CASSSILGEQYF
TRBV3-1	once	TRBJ2-2	.	TGTGCCAGCAGCCAAGTACCGCTTTCTATGAGGACCGGGGAGCTGTTTTTT	CASSQVPLSMRTGELFF
TRBV5-6	.	TRBJ1-5	.	TGTGCCAGCAGTTCACTCCGGGACCACTCTTTTAATCAGCCCCAGCATTTT	CASSSLRDHSFNQPQHF
TRBV3-1	many	TRBJ1-2	.	TGTGCCAGCAGCCAAGATGTCGTAAGGGATAGCTATGGCTACACCTTC	CASSQDVVRDSYGYTF
TRBV5-6	many	TRBJ2-2	.	TGTGCCAGCAGCTTTCGGGCCGTCTTGGGCGCCGGGGAGCTGTTTTTT	CASSFRAVLGAGELFF
TRBV6-1	few	TRBJ2-7	TRBD2	TGTGCCAGCAGTTTTAAAACCGGGACTAGCGATACGGGCGAGCAGTACTTC	CASSFKTGTSDTGEQYF
TRBV6-6	many	TRBJ1-5	.	TGTGCCAGCAGTTACCTCGGACAGAATCAGCCCCAGCATTTT	CASSYLGQNQPQHF
TRBV19	.	TRBJ2-7	TRBD2	TGTGCCAGTAGTATCGGACTAGCCCGCTACGAGCAGTACTTC	CASSIGLARYEQYF
TRBV7-9	few	TRBJ2-3	.	TGTGCCAGCAGCTTATCCCCCCTCCCCACAGATACGCAGTATTTT	CASSLSPLPTDTQYF
TRBV7-2	.	TRBJ1-5	.	TGTGCCAGCAGCGCAGACGGGGGAGGAGATCAGCCCCAGCATTTT	CASSADGGGDQPQHF